The 10 T cell receptor beta chains presented below share a single source sample, sequenced in a study of OX40 agonist ivuxolimab in advanced cancers. Sequencing was performed with immunoSEQ multiplex PCR; in TCRdb, only in-frame clones are kept and a portion is missing. The sample consists of 20,000 or so clones, 74% of them appearing once. The starting material was CD4+ or CD8+ T cells sorted from blood, obtained in a trial of the OX40 agonist ivuxolimab. The receptor source for this set is an adult with an advanced solid tumor such as melanoma, head and neck, liver or kidney cancer.

The chain joins TRBV27 to TRBJ2-7; unclear D gene. Germline lookup yields CDR1 MNHEY and CDR2 SMNVEV (reference sequence). The CDR3 covers 11 residues. V was shortened by 3 bases and J by 5 bases, with 5 bases between the two germline ends. The CDR3 reads CASSFSNEQYF. In DNA form, the CDR3 reads TGTGCCAGCAGTTTTAGTAACGAGCAGTACTTC.

The V call is TRBV14, the J call TRBJ1-1, with a possible D match to TRBD1 (5 bases). The CDR3 length is 13 residues. Germline values: CDR1 SGHDN, CDR2 FVKESK. With 6 bases removed from V and 6 bases from J, the gap between germline ends came to 14 bases. CDR3 in amino acids: CASRGVGVSEAFF. The CDR3 DNA follows: TGTGCCAGCAGGGGCGTGGGGGTTTCTGAAGCTTTCTTT.

The rearrangement joins TRBV21-1 to TRBJ1-2; the D call in the table, TRBD1, was not verified against the DNA. TRBV21-1 is noted as a pseudogene. This CDR3 contains 16 residues. The CDR3 DNA sequence: TGTGCCAGCAGCAAACGTAGACAGGGGGAAATTACTGGCTACACCTTC. This translates into CASSKRRQGEITGYTF.

This clone showed up just a few times. The chain joins TRBV5-6 to TRBJ2-3, with D possibly matching TRBD1 (5 bases). The ends were cut back, 1 base at V and 3 bases at J, with 12 bases in the middle. CDR3 length equals 15 residues. The germline V gene has CDR1 SGHDT and CDR2 YYEEEE. The CDR3 sequence: CASSLSGRDTDTQYF. The CDR3 DNA reads TGTGCCAGCAGCTTGTCGGGCAGGGATACAGATACGCAGTATTTT.

The chain joins TRBV19 to TRBJ1-1; no clear D gene. V dropped 6 bases and J dropped 0 bases, with 14 bases sitting between them. This CDR3 has 15 residues. In germline, CDR1 is LNHDA, CDR2 SQIVND (reference sequence). CDR3 coding DNA: TGTGCCAGTAGCCTCATGCTCGGCATGAACACTGAAGCTTTCTTT. Encoded protein: CASSLMLGMNTEAFF.

The J gene is TRBJ1-1, the V gene TRBV30, with D possibly being TRBD1 (5 bases). Trimming took 3 bases from V and 4 from J, leaving 9 bases between them. CDR1 GTSNPN and CDR2 SVGIG come from the germline V gene (reference sequence). The CDR3 spans 12 residues. CDR3 DNA: TGTGCCTGGAGCGTAGGGGTCACTGAAGCTTTCTTT. Protein sequence: CAWSVGVTEAFF.

This rearrangement joins TRBV7-6 to TRBJ2-7, with D perhaps given as TRBD1 or TRBD2 (5 bases each). Deletions cut 2 bases from V and 8 bases from J, with 13 bases between. The CDR3 covers 13 residues. In germline, CDR1 is SGHVS, CDR2 FNYEAQ. This CDR3 is CASSLSTADQQYF. The DNA for the CDR3 is TGTGCCAGCAGCTTATCGACAGCGGACCAGCAGTACTTC.

CDR3 region: CASSLRQGSSYNEQFF. As DNA, the CDR3 is TGTGCCAGCAGTTTACGACAGGGGAGCTCCTACAATGAGCAGTTCTTC. The V and J genes are TRBV27 and TRBJ2-1; 8 bases agree with TRBD1. Germline trimming cut 2 bases from V and 0 bases from J; bases unmatched to any gene: 3. From germline, CDR1 is MNHEY and CDR2 SMNVEV (reference sequence). The CDR3 extends over 16 amino acids.

This chain joins TRBV10-1 and TRBJ1-1; D remains ambiguous. The V gene lost 5 bases and the J gene lost 4 bases, with 14 bases spanning the gap. This CDR3 region has 14 residues. Looked up from germline, CDR1 is WNHNN and CDR2 is SYGVQD (reference sequence). The CDR3 loop is CASSSGLGGTEAFF. As DNA, the CDR3 is TGCGCCAGCAGTTCGGGGTTGGGAGGCACTGAAGCTTTCTTT.

This clone was counted a few times. The chain uses TRBV27 and TRBJ2-5; 8 nucleotides align to TRBD1. Per the germline V gene, CDR1 is MNHEY and CDR2 is SMNVEV (reference sequence). The CDR3 has 15 residues. Unmatched junction bases numbered 8, after V lost 6 bases and J lost 2 bases. The CDR3 DNA reads as TGTGCCAGCAGCCGCGACAGGGGTGAACAAGAGACCCAGTACTTC. It encodes CASSRDRGEQETQYF.